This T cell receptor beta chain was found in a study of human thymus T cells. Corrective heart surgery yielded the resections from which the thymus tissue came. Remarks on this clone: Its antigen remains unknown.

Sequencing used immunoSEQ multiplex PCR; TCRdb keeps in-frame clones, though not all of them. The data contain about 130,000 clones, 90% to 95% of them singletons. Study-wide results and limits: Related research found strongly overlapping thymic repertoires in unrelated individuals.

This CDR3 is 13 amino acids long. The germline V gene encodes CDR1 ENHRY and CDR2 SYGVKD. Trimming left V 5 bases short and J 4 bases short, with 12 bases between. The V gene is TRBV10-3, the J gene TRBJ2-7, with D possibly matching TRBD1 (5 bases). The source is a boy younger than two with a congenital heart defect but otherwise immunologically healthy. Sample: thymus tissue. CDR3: CAISPTAEYEQYF. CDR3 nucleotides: TGTGCCATCAGTCCGACAGCCGAGTACGAGCAGTACTTC.